The T cell receptor beta chain under discussion was sequenced for a study of T-cell memory formation after mild COVID-19. Study details: Across donors, TCR clusters were largely donor specific.

Study observations and caveats: Day 15 to 85 contractors were CD4/CD8 balanced; later expanders leaned CD4+. Clones which contracted sat mainly in CM and EM if CD4+, and in EMRA if CD8+.

This clonotype showed up many times. Its target is unknown. The germline V gene has CDR1 SQVTM and CDR2 ANQGSEA. This CDR3 region has 14 residues. The germline V and J ends were trimmed by 6 bases and 2 bases, with 15 bases remaining between them. Each CDR3 protein gets one entry after TCRdb re-called the 5' RACE reads with MiXCR. The table lists 30,000 to 40,000 distinct CDR3 sequences, roughly an eighth of them singletons. This sequence was found in a man younger than 35 who had mild COVID-19 (a few samples of this study predate the infection). Cell type and time point are not known. Sequencing input: PBMCs or a T cell subset sorted from them (not recorded which). The chain combines TRBV29-1 with TRBJ2-3, with a weak D call TRBD2 (6 bases). The chain's CDR3 is CSVRRGTATDTQYF. In DNA, the CDR3 is TGCAGCGTCCGGCGGGGAACCGCCACAGATACGCAGTATTTT.